This TCR beta chain originates from a study of T cell responses to AZD1222 COVID-19 vaccine. Study observations and caveats: A mostly white British donor set with more females was recruited, and clonal diversity was possibly underestimated.

Notes on this clone: Its cognate antigen is unknown.

TCRdb keeps only in-frame clones here, not all; method: immunoSEQ multiplex PCR. The table includes 200,000 or so clones, about nine tenths detected once. Per the germline V gene, CDR1 is ENHRY and CDR2 is SYGVKD. The CDR3 length is 12 residues. Trimming took off 3 bases at V and 3 bases at J, with 6 bases between the two ends. The chain is built from TRBV10-3 and TRBJ2-7; D is tentatively TRBD1 or TRBD2 (5 bases each). This receptor was identified in an adult in good health. The sample consisted of peripheral blood, taken on day 0 of MenACWY control vaccination. The CDR3 loop is CAISDGGYEQYF. CDR3 nucleotide sequence: TGTGCCATCAGTGATGGGGGCTACGAGCAGTACTTC.